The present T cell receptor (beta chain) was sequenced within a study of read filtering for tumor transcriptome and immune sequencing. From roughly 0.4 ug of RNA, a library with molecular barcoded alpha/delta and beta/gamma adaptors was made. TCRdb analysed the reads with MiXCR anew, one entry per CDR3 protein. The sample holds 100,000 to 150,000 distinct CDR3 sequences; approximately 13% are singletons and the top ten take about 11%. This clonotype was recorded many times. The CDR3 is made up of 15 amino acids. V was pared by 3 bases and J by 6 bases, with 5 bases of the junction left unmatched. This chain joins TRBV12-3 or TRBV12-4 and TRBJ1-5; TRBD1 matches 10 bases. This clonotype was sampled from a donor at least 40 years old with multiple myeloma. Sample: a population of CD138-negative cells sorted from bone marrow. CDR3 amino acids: CASSFRTGGPQPQHF. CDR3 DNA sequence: TGTGCCAGCAGTTTCCGGACAGGGGGACCTCAGCCCCAGCATTTT.